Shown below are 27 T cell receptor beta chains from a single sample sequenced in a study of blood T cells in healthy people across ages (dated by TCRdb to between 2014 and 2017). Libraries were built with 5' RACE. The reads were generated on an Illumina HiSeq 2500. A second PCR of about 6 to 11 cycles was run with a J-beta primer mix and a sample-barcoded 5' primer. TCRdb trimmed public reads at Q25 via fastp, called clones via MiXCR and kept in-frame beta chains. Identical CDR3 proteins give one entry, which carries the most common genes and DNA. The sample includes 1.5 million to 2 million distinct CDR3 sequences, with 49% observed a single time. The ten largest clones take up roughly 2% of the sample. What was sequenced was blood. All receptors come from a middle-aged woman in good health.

Written as DNA, the CDR3 is TGTGCCAGCAGTTCTAGCGGGGAGGGGACCACAGATACGCAGTATTTT. Protein: CASSSSGEGTTDTQYF. This sequence joins TRBV28 and TRBJ2-3; 9 bases agree with TRBD2. CDR1 MDHEN and CDR2 SYDVKM come from the germline V gene. The CDR3 contains 16 residues. Trimming took 4 bases from V and 2 from J; bases not matched to a gene: 7.

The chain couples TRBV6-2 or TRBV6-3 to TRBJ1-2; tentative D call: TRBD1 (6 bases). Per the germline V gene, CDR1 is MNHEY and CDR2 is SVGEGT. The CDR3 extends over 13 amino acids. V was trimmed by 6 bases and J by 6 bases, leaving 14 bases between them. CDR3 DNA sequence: TGTGCCAGCAGCCAAACAGGGTTCGATGGCTACACCTTC. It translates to CASSQTGFDGYTF.

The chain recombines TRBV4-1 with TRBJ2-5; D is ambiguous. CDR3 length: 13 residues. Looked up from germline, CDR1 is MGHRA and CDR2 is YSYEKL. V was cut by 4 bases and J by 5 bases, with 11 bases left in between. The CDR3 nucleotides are TGCGCCAGCAGCCCCCACCCTGGGGAGACCCAGTACTTC. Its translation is CASSPHPGETQYF.

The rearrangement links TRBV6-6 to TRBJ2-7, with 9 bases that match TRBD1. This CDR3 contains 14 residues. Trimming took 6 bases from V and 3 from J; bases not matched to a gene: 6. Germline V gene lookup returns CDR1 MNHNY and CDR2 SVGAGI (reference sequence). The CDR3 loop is CASSWDRVDYEQYF. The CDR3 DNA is TGTGCCAGCAGCTGGGACAGGGTTGACTACGAGCAGTACTTC.

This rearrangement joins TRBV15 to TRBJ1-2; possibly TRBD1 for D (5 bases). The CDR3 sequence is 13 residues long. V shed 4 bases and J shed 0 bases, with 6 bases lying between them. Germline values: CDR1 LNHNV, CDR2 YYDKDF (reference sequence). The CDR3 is CATSTTANYGYTF. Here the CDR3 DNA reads TGTGCCACCAGCACGACAGCTAACTATGGCTACACCTTC.

For the CDR3, the DNA is TGTGCCAGTCGCCCGGGGCACTCTAGCACAGATACGCAGTATTTT. The encoded protein is CASRPGHSSTDTQYF. This sequence joins TRBV2 and TRBJ2-3; perhaps D is TRBD1 or TRBD2 (5 bases each). The CDR3 consists of 15 residues. V was pared by 9 bases and J by 0 bases, with 16 bases between. The germline V gene has CDR1 SNHLY and CDR2 FYNNEI.

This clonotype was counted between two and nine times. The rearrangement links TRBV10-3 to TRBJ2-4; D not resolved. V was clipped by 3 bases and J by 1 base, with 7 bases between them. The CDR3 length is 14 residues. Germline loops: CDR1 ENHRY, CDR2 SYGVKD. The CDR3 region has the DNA TGTGCCATCAGTGAACAGTGGGCCAAAAACATTCAGTACTTC. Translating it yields CAISEQWAKNIQYF.

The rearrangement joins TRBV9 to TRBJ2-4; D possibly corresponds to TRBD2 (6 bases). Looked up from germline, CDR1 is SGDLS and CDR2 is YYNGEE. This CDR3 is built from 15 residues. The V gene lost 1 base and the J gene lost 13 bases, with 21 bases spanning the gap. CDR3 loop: CASSVLGGVALEQYF. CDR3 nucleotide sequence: TGTGCCAGCAGCGTATTGGGCGGGGTGGCCTTGGAGCAGTACTTC.

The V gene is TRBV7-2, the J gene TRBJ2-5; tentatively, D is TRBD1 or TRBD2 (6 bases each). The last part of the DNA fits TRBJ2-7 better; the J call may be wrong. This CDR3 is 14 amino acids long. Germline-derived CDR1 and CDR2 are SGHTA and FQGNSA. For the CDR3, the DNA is TGTGCCAGCAGCTTAGCAAGCAGGGGAGGCGAGCAGTACTTC. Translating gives CASSLASRGGEQYF.

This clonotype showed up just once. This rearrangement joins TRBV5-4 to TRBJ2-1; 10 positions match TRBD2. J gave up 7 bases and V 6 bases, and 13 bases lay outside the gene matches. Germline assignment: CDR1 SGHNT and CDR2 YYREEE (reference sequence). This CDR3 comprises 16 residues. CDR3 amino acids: CASTISAGGRGNEQFF. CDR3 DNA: TGTGCCAGCACAATCTCAGCGGGGGGGCGGGGAAATGAGCAGTTCTTC. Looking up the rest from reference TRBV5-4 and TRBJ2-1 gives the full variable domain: ETGVTQSPTHLIKTRGQQVTLRCSSQSGHNTVSWYQQALGQGPQFIFQYYREEENGRGNFPPRFSGLQFPNYSSELNVNALELDDSALYLCASTISAGGRGNEQFFGPGTRLTVL.

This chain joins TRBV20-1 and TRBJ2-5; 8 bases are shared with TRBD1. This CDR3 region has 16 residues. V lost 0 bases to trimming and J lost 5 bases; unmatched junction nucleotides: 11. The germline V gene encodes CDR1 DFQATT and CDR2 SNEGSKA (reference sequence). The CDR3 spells CSARDQYRGSWETQYF. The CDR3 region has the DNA TGCAGTGCTAGAGATCAGTACAGGGGGAGTTGGGAGACCCAGTACTTC.

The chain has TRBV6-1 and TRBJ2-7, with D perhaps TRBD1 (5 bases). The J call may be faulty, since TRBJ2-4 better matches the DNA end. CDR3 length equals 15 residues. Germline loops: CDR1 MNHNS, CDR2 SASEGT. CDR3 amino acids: CASSEGAGIGNIQYF. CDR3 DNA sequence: TGTGCCAGCAGTGAAGGGGCAGGGATTGGCAACATTCAGTACTTC.

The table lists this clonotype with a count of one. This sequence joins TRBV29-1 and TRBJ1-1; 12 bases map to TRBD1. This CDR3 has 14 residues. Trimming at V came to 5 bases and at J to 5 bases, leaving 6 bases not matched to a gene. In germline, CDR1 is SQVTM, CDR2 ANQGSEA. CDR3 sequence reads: CSVPGQGARTEAFF. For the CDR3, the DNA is TGCAGCGTTCCGGGACAGGGGGCTCGGACTGAAGCTTTCTTT.

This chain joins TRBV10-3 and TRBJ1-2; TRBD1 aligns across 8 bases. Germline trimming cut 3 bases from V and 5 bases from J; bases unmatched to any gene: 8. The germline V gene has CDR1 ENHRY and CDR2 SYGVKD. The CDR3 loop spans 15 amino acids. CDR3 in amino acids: CAISEEGQGQYGYTF. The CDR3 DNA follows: TGTGCCATCAGTGAAGAAGGACAGGGACAATATGGCTACACCTTC.

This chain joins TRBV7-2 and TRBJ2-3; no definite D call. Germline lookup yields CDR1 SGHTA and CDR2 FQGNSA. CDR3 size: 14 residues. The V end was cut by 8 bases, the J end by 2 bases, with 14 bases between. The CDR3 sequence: CASAVRLTTDTQYF. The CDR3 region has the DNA TGTGCCAGCGCGGTCCGCCTAACCACAGATACGCAGTATTTT.

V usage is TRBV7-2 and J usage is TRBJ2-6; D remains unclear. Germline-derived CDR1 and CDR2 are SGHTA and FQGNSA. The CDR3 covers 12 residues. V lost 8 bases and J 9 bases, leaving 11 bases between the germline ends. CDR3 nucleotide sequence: TGTGCCAGCGGTTCTCGCGGCAACGTCCTGACTTTC. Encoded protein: CASGSRGNVLTF.

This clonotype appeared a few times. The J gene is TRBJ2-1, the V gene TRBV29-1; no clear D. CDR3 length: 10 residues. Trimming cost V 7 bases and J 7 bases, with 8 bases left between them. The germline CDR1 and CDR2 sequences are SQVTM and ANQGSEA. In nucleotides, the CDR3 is TGCAGCGCCTTCCGGAATGAGCAGTTCTTC. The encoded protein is CSAFRNEQFF.

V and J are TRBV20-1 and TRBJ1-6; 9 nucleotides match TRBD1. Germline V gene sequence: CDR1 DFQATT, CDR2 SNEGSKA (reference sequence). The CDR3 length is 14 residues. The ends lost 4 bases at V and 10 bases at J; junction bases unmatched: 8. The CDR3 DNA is TGCAGTGCTAACCAGGACAGGGGTGGGTCACCCCTCCACTTT. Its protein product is CSANQDRGGSPLHF.

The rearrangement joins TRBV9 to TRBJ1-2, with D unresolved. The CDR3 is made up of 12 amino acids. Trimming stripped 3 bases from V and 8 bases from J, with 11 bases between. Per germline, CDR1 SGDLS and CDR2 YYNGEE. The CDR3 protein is CASSARFGGYTF. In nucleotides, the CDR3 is TGTGCCAGCAGCGCCCGCTTCGGGGGCTACACCTTC.

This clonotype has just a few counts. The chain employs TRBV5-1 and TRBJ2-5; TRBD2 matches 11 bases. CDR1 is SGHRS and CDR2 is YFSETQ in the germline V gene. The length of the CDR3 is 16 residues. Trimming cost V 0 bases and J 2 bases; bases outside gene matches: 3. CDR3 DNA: TGCGCCAGCAGCTTGGTGGGACTAGCGGATCAAGAGACCCAGTACTTC. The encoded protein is CASSLVGLADQETQYF.

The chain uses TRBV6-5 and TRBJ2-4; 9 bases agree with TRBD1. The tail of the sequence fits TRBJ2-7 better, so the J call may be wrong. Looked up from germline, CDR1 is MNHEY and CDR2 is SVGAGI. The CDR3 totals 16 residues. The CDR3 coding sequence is TGTGCCAGCAGTTACGGCACCGGGACAGGGATTTACGAGCAGTACTTC. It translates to CASSYGTGTGIYEQYF.

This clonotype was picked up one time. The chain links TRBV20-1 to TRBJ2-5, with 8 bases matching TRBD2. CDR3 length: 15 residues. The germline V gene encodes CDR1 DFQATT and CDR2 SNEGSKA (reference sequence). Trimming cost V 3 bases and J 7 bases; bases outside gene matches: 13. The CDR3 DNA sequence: TGCAGTGCTAGGTCCCAAACTAGCGGCCCAGGGACCCAGTACTTC. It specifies CSARSQTSGPGTQYF.

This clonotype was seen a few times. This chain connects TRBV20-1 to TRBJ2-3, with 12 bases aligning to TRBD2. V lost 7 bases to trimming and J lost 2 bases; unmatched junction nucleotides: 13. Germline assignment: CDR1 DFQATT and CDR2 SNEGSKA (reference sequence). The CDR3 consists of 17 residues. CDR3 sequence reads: CSVTPLAGGGTTDTQYF. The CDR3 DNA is TGCAGTGTTACGCCCCTAGCGGGGGGGGGAACCACAGATACGCAGTATTTT.

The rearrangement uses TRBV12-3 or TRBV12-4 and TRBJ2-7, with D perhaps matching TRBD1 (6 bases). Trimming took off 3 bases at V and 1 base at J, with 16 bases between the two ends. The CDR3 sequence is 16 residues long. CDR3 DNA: TGTGCCAGCAGTTTGGTGCGCAGGGACACATCCTACGAGCAGTACTTC. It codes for CASSLVRRDTSYEQYF.

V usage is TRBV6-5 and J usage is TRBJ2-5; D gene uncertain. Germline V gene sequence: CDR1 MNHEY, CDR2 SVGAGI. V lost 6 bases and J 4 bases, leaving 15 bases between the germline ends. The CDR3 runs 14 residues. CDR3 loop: CASSPRDELETQYF. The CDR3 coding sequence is TGTGCCAGCAGCCCAAGGGATGAGTTAGAGACCCAGTACTTC.

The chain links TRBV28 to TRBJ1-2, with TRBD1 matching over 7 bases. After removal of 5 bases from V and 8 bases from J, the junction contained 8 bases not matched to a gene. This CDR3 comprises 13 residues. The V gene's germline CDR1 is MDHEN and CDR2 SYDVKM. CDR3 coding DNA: TGTGCCAGCAGTGCCCTAGGGGGCTTAGGCTACACCTTC. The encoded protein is CASSALGGLGYTF.

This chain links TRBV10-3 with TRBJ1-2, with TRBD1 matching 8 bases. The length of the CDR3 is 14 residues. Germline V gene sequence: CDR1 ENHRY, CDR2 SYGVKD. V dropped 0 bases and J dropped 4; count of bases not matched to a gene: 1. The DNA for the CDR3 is TGTGCCATCAGTGAGTCTGGGACAGGCTATGGCTACACCTTC. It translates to CAISESGTGYGYTF.